These T cell receptor beta chains were read from a single sample in a study of blood T cell repertoires in COVID-19. Repertoires were generated with immunoSEQ multiplex PCR, while TCRdb's copy carries only in-frame clones and drops some. The data hold about 140,000 clones, with 70% to 80% observed a single time. The source material was peripheral blood. These receptors came from an elderly woman with active or convalescent COVID-19. CDR3s include the opening cysteine and the closing phenylalanine or tryptophan. D genes are given only for firm matches. Rows give clone size only sometimes, using once, few, many, or a class for an expanded clone.

size: few
J: TRBJ2-6
V: TRBV19
D: NA
CDR3: CASKDSISGANVLTF
DNA: TGTGCCAGTAAGGACAGTATATCTGGGGCCAACGTCCTGACTTTC

size: once
J: TRBJ2-7
V: TRBV28
D: TRBD1
CDR3: CASSSSGTGGYEQYF
DNA: TGTGCCAGCAGTTCGTCCGGGACAGGGGGCTACGAGCAGTACTTC

size: few
J: TRBJ2-7
V: TRBV14
D: NA
CDR3: CASSRYGGQIYEQYF
DNA: TGTGCCAGCAGCCGATATGGGGGACAAATCTACGAGCAGTACTTC

size: NA
J: TRBJ2-7
V: TRBV6-6
D: NA
CDR3: CASSYRGLPYEQYF
DNA: TGTGCCAGCAGTTACCGGGGACTTCCTTACGAGCAGTACTTC

size: NA
J: TRBJ2-3
V: TRBV30
D: TRBD2
CDR3: CAWSYIRLAGGTDTQYF
DNA: TGTGCCTGGAGTTACATCCGCCTAGCGGGGGGCACAGATACGCAGTATTTT

size: NA
J: TRBJ2-7
V: TRBV28
D: TRBD1
CDR3: CASSPRQGLYEQYF
DNA: TGTGCCAGCAGTCCTCGACAGGGGCTCTACGAGCAGTACTTC

size: NA
J: TRBJ2-2
V: TRBV5-1
D: NA
CDR3: CATPKRGNTGELFF
DNA: TGCGCCACTCCGAAAAGAGGGAACACCGGGGAGCTGTTTTTT

size: NA
J: TRBJ1-4
V: TRBV28
D: NA
CDR3: CASSFAGEKLFF
DNA: TGTGCCAGCAGTTTTGCCGGGGAAAAACTGTTTTTT

size: NA
J: TRBJ2-7
V: TRBV18
D: NA
CDR3: CASSPRTRSYEQYF
DNA: TGTGCCAGCTCACCACGGACACGTTCCTACGAGCAGTACTTC

size: NA
J: TRBJ1-5
V: TRBV5-5
D: TRBD1
CDR3: CASSQGQGSNQPQHF
DNA: TGTGCCAGCAGCCAAGGACAGGGCAGCAATCAGCCCCAGCATTTT

size: NA
J: TRBJ2-2
V: TRBV5-5
D: NA
CDR3: CASSLIPQNTGELFF
DNA: TGTGCCAGCAGCTTGATTCCCCAGAACACCGGGGAGCTGTTTTTT

size: NA
J: TRBJ1-2
V: TRBV27
D: NA
CDR3: CASSLLGGNYGYTF
DNA: TGTGCCAGCAGTTTATTGGGGGGTAACTATGGCTACACCTTC

size: many
J: TRBJ1-6
V: TRBV6-5
D: NA
CDR3: CAISAGPYNSPLHF
DNA: TGTGCCATCAGCGCAGGGCCCTATAATTCACCCCTCCACTTT

size: NA
J: TRBJ2-5
V: TRBV5-8
D: NA
CDR3: CASSLADRQETQYF
DNA: TGTGCCAGCAGCTTGGCCGACAGACAAGAGACCCAGTACTTC

size: NA
J: TRBJ1-1
V: TRBV10-3
D: NA
CDR3: CATGEKANTEAFF
DNA: TGTGCCACCGGGGAGAAGGCGAACACTGAAGCTTTCTTT

size: NA
J: TRBJ2-3
V: TRBV18
D: TRBD2
CDR3: CASSPLTVAGGSSTDTQYF
DNA: TGTGCCAGCTCACCACTGACGGTAGCGGGGGGGTCGAGCACAGATACGCAGTATTTT

size: NA
J: TRBJ2-1
V: TRBV15
D: TRBD1
CDR3: CATSSRDRGAYNEQFF
DNA: TGTGCCACCAGCTCCCGGGACAGGGGGGCCTACAATGAGCAGTTCTTC

size: few
J: TRBJ1-1
V: TRBV5-5
D: NA
CDR3: CASSLMSNMNTEAFF
DNA: TGTGCCAGCAGCTTAATGTCCAACATGAACACTGAAGCTTTCTTT

size: NA
J: TRBJ2-1
V: TRBV7-7
D: NA
CDR3: CASSRDRAGGSNEQFF
DNA: TGTGCTAGCAGCCGAGACCGGGCCGGGGGAAGCAATGAGCAGTTCTTC

size: NA
J: TRBJ1-3
V: TRBV7-2
D: NA
CDR3: CASSFGQGRGNTIYF
DNA: TGTGCCAGCAGCTTTGGTCAGGGCAGAGGAAACACCATATATTTT

size: NA
J: TRBJ1-6
V: TRBV12-3/TRBV12-4
D: NA
CDR3: CASTQGVSPLHF
DNA: TGTGCCAGCACCCAAGGGGTTTCACCCCTCCACTTT

size: NA
J: TRBJ1-5
V: TRBV23-1
D: TRBD1
CDR3: CASSQSDRECNQPQHF
DNA: TGCGCCAGCAGTCAATCGGACAGGGAATGCAATCAGCCCCAGCATTTT

size: NA
J: TRBJ1-5
V: TRBV6-1
D: NA
CDR3: CASSEYQGISQPQHF
DNA: TGTGCCAGCAGTGAATACCAGGGTATTAGTCAGCCCCAGCATTTT

size: NA
J: TRBJ1-2
V: TRBV12-3/TRBV12-4
D: NA
CDR3: CASRTDHYGYTF
DNA: TGTGCCAGCCGGACAGACCACTATGGCTACACCTTC

size: NA
J: TRBJ2-2
V: TRBV20-1
D: NA
CDR3: CSASLRSLADYTGELFF
DNA: TGCAGTGCTAGTTTGCGATCGCTGGCTGACTACACCGGGGAGCTGTTTTTT

size: few
J: TRBJ2-7
V: TRBV2
D: NA
CDR3: CASSPRSTAYEQYF
DNA: TGTGCCAGCAGTCCCAGGTCCACCGCCTACGAGCAGTACTTC

size: NA
J: TRBJ1-5
V: TRBV15
D: NA
CDR3: CATSRAREQPQHF
DNA: TGTGCCACCAGCAGAGCTCGGGAGCAGCCCCAGCATTTT

size: NA
J: TRBJ2-3
V: TRBV6-2/TRBV6-3
D: NA
CDR3: CASSYPSRSDTQYF
DNA: TGTGCCAGCAGTTACCCTTCTAGGTCCGATACGCAGTATTTT

size: NA
J: TRBJ1-1
V: TRBV5-8
D: NA
CDR3: CASGTGQSQGDTEAFF
DNA: TGTGCCAGCGGTACAGGGCAATCCCAAGGAGACACTGAAGCTTTCTTT

size: NA
J: TRBJ1-6
V: TRBV4-1
D: NA
CDR3: CASSQQGSYNSPLHF
DNA: TGCGCCAGCAGCCAACAGGGCTCCTATAATTCACCCCTCCACTTT

size: once
J: TRBJ2-1
V: TRBV5-1
D: NA
CDR3: CASSLEGGNEQFF
DNA: TGCGCCAGCAGCTTAGAGGGAGGCAATGAGCAGTTCTTC

size: NA
J: TRBJ2-2
V: TRBV28
D: TRBD2
CDR3: CAGRGFGGELFF
DNA: TGTGCGGGGAGGGGTTTTGGCGGGGAGCTGTTTTTT

size: NA
J: TRBJ2-7
V: TRBV18
D: NA
CDR3: CASSPPGREEQYF
DNA: TGTGCCAGCTCACCTCCCGGGAGAGAGGAGCAGTACTTC

size: NA
J: TRBJ1-6
V: TRBV30
D: TRBD1
CDR3: CASTWTGGVGSPLHF
DNA: TGTGCCTCCACCTGGACAGGGGGCGTAGGGTCACCCCTCCACTTT

size: NA
J: TRBJ1-2
V: TRBV4-2
D: TRBD1
CDR3: CASSQEAGTGAYGYTF
DNA: TGTGCCAGCAGCCAAGAGGCCGGGACAGGGGCCTATGGCTACACCTTC

size: NA
J: TRBJ1-1
V: TRBV28
D: TRBD1
CDR3: CASVDRGTEAFF
DNA: TGTGCCAGCGTAGACAGGGGCACTGAAGCTTTCTTT

size: NA
J: TRBJ1-1
V: TRBV5-1
D: NA
CDR3: CASSLVGQGKAEAFF
DNA: TGCGCCAGCAGCTTGGTTGGTCAGGGGAAGGCTGAAGCTTTCTTT

size: NA
J: TRBJ2-1
V: TRBV5-1
D: TRBD2
CDR3: CASSLGGLAGNEQFF
DNA: TGCGCCAGCAGCTTGGGTGGACTAGCTGGCAATGAGCAGTTCTTC

size: few
J: TRBJ2-3
V: TRBV7-8
D: TRBD1
CDR3: CASSMGQGADTQYF
DNA: TGTGCCAGCAGCATGGGACAGGGGGCAGATACGCAGTATTTT

size: NA
J: TRBJ2-5
V: TRBV18
D: NA
CDR3: CASSPTMQETQYF
DNA: TGTGCCAGCTCACCTACAATGCAAGAGACCCAGTACTTC

size: NA
J: TRBJ2-7
V: TRBV6-2/TRBV6-3
D: TRBD2
CDR3: CASSYRRGSGGMHEQYF
DNA: TGTGCCAGCAGTTACCGACGTGGTAGCGGGGGGATGCACGAGCAGTACTTC

size: NA
J: TRBJ1-5
V: TRBV28
D: NA
CDR3: CASSLEFSNQPQHF
DNA: TGTGCCAGCAGTTTAGAGTTCAGCAATCAGCCCCAGCATTTT

size: NA
J: TRBJ2-1
V: TRBV4-3
D: TRBD1
CDR3: CASSQVPSLGGNEQFF
DNA: TGCGCCAGCAGCCAAGTCCCCTCTTTAGGGGGCAACGAGCAGTTCTTC

size: NA
J: TRBJ1-5
V: TRBV4-1
D: TRBD1
CDR3: CASSHRTGQPQHF
DNA: TGCGCCAGCAGCCACAGGACAGGGCAGCCCCAGCATTTT

size: NA
J: TRBJ1-5
V: TRBV2
D: NA
CDR3: CASSWGGNTLRQPQHF
DNA: TGTGCCAGCAGCTGGGGGGGGAATACATTGCGTCAGCCCCAGCATTTT

size: NA
J: TRBJ1-1
V: TRBV9
D: TRBD1
CDR3: CASSRITGELRAFF
DNA: TGTGCCAGCAGCAGAATAACAGGGGAATTGCGGGCTTTCTTT

size: NA
J: TRBJ1-5
V: TRBV5-1
D: TRBD1
CDR3: CASSAGTGGLQPQHF
DNA: TGCGCCAGCAGCGCCGGGACAGGGGGCCTTCAGCCCCAGCATTTT

size: NA
J: TRBJ2-3
V: TRBV11-1
D: NA
CDR3: CASRSRQTDTQYF
DNA: TGTGCCAGCAGATCTAGACAGACAGATACGCAGTATTTT

size: few
J: TRBJ1-1
V: TRBV28
D: TRBD1
CDR3: CASSVQGTWTEAFF
DNA: TGTGCCAGCAGCGTACAGGGGACATGGACTGAAGCTTTCTTT

size: NA
J: TRBJ2-7
V: TRBV7-2
D: NA
CDR3: CASSSTGTYEQYF
DNA: TGTGCCAGCAGCTCAACAGGGACCTACGAGCAGTACTTC

size: NA
J: TRBJ1-5
V: TRBV7-8
D: NA
CDR3: CASSRFHAGSSNQPQHF
DNA: TGTGCCAGCAGCCGGTTCCATGCGGGTAGTAGCAATCAGCCCCAGCATTTT

size: many
J: TRBJ1-2
V: TRBV27
D: NA
CDR3: CASRSPLRGYYGYTF
DNA: TGTGCCAGCAGATCTCCCCTGAGGGGGTACTATGGCTACACCTTC

size: NA
J: TRBJ1-1
V: TRBV3-1/TRBV3-2
D: NA
CDR3: CASSRGVNTEAFF
DNA: TGTGCCAGCAGCCGCGGGGTGAACACTGAAGCTTTCTTT

size: NA
J: TRBJ1-3
V: TRBV9
D: NA
CDR3: CASSNRGRGDTGNTIYF
DNA: TGTGCCAGCAGCAACCGGGGGAGAGGGGATACTGGAAACACCATATATTTT

size: NA
J: TRBJ2-2
V: TRBV5-6
D: NA
CDR3: CASSSGGRSTGELFF
DNA: TGTGCCAGCAGCTCGGGGGGCAGGTCAACCGGGGAGCTGTTTTTT

size: NA
J: TRBJ1-5
V: TRBV19
D: TRBD1
CDR3: CASNSPRGTGLQPQHF
DNA: TGTGCCAGTAATTCCCCCCGCGGGACAGGGCTTCAGCCCCAGCATTTT

size: NA
J: TRBJ1-5
V: TRBV6-6
D: TRBD1
CDR3: CASSPVQGARAF
DNA: TGTGCCAGCAGCCCTGTACAGGGGGCGAGAGCGTTT